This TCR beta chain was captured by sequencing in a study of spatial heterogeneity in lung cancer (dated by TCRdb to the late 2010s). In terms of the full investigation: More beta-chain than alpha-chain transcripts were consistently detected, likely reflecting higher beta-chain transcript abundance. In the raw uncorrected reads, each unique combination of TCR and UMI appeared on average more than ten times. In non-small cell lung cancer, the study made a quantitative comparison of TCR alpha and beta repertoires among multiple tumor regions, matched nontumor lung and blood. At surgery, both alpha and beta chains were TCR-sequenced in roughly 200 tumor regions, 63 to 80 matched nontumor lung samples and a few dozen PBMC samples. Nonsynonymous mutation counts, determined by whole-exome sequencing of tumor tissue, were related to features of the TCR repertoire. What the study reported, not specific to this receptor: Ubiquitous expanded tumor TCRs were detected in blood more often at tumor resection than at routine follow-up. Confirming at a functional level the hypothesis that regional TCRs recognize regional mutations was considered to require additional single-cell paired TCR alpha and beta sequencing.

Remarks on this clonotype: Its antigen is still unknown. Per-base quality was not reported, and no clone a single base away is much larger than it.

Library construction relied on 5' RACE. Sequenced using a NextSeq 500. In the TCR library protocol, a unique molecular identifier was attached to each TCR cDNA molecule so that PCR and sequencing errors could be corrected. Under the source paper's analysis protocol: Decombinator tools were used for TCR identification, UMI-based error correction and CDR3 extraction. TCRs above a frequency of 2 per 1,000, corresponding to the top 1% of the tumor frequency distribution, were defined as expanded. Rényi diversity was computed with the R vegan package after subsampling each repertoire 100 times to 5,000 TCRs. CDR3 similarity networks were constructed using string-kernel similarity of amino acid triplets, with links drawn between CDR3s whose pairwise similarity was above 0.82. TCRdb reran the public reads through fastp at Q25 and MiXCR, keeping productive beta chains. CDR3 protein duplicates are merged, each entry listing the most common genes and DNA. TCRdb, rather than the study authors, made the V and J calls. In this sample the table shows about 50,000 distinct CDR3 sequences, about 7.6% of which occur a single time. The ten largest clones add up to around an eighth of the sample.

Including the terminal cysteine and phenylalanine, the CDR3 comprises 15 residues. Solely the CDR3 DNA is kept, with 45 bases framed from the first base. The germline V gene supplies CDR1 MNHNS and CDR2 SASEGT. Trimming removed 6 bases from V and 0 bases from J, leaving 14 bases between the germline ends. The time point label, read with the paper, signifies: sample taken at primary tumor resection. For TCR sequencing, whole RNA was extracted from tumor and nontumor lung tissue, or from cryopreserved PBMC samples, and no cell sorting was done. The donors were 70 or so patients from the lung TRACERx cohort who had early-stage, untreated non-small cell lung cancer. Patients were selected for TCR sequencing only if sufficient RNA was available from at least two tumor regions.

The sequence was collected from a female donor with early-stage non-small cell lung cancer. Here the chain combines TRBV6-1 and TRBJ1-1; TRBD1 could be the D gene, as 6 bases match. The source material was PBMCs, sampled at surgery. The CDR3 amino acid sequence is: CASRPQTGLNTEAFF. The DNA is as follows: TGTGCCAGCAGGCCGCAGACAGGATTGAACACTGAAGCTTTCTTT.